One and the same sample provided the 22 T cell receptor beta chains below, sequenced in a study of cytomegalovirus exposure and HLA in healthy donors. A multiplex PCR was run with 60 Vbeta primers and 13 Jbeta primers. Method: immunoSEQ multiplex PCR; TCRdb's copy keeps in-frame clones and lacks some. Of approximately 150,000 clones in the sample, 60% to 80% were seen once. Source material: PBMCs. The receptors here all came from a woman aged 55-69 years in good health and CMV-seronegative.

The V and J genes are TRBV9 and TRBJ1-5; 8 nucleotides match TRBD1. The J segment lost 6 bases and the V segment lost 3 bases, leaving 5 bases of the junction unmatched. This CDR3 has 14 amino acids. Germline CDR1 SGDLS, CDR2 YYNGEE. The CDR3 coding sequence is TGTGCCAGCAGCGGGCAGGGGGCAGGTCAGCCCCAGCATTTT. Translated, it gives CASSGQGAGQPQHF.

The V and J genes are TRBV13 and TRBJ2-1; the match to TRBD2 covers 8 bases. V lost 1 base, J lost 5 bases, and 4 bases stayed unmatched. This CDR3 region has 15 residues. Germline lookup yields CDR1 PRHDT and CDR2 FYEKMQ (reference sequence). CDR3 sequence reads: CASSLVGGGHNEQFF. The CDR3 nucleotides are TGTGCCAGCAGCTTAGTCGGGGGGGGACACAATGAGCAGTTCTTC. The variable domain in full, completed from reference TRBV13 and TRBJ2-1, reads AAGVIQSPRHLIKEKRETATLKCYPIPRHDTVYWYQQGPGQDPQFLISFYEKMQSDKGSIPDRFSAQQFSDYHSELNMSSLELGDSALYFCASSLVGGGHNEQFFGPGTRLTVL.

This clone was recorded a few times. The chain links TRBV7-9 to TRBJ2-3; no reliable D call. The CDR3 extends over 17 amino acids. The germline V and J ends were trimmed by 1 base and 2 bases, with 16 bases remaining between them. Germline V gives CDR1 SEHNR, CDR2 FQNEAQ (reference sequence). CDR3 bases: TGTGCCAGCAGCTTAGGGAGATTACCCGAAAACACAGATACGCAGTATTTT. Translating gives CASSLGRLPENTDTQYF.

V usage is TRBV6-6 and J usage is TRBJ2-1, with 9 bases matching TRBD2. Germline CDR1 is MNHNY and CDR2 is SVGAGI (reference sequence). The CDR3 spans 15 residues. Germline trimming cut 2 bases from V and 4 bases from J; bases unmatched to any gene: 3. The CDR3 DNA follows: TGTGCCAGCAGTTACATGACTAGCGGATACAATGAGCAGTTCTTC. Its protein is CASSYMTSGYNEQFF.

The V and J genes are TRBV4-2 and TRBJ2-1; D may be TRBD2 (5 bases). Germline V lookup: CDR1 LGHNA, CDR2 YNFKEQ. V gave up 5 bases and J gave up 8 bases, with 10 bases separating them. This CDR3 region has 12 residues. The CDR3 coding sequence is TGTGCCAGCAGCGGAGGCTGGGATGAGCAGTTCTTC. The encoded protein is CASSGGWDEQFF.

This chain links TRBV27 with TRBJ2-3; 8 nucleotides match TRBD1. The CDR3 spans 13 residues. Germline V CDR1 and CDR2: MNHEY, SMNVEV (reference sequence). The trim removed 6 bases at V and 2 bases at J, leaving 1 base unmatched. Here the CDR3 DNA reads TGTGCCAGCAGGGGACAGGTCACAGATACGCAGTATTTT. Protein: CASRGQVTDTQYF.

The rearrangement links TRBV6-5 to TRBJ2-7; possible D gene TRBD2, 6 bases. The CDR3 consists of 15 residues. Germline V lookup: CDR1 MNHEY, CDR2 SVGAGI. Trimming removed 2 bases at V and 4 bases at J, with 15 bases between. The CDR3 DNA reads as TGTGCCAGCAGTTACGGTAGCGGAGCTCCGTACGAGCAGTACTTC. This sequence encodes CASSYGSGAPYEQYF.

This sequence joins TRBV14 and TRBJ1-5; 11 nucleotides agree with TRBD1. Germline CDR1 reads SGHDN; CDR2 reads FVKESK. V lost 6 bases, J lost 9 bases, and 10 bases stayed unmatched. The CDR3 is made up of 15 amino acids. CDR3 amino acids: CASRLRTGGIGPQHF. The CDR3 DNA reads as TGTGCCAGCAGACTTAGGACAGGGGGCATAGGGCCCCAGCATTTT.

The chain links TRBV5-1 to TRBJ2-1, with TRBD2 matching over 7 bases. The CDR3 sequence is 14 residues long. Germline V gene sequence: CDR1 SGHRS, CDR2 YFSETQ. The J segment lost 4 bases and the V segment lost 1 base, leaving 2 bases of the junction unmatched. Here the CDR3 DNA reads TGCGCCAGCAGCTTGAGCGGGATTTACAATGAGCAGTTCTTC. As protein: CASSLSGIYNEQFF.

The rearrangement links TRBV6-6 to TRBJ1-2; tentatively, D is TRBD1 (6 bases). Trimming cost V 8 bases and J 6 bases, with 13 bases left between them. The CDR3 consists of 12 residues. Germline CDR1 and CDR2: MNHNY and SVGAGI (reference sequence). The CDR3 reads CASGGQSNGYTF. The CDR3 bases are TGTGCCAGCGGTGGACAGTCTAATGGCTACACCTTC.

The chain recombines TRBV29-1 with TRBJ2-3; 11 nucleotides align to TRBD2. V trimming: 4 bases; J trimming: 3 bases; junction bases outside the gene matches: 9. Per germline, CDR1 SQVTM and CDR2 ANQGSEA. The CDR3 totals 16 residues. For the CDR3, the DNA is TGCAGCGTTGCGGCTAGCGGGAGGATTAGTACAGATACGCAGTATTTT. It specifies CSVAASGRISTDTQYF.

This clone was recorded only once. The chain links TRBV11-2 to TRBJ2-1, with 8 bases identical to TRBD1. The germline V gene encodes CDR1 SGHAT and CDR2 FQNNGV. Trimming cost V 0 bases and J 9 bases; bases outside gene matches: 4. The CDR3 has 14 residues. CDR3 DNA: TGTGCCAGCAGCTTAGACAGGGGGCGGGGTGAGCAGTTCTTC. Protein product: CASSLDRGRGEQFF.

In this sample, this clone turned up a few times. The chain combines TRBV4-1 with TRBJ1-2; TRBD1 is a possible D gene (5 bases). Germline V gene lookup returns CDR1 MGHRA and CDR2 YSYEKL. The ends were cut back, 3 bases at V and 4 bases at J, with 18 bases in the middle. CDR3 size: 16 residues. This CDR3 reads CASSQMAGVGLYGYTF. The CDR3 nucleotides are TGCGCCAGCAGCCAGATGGCCGGTGTGGGACTCTATGGCTACACCTTC.

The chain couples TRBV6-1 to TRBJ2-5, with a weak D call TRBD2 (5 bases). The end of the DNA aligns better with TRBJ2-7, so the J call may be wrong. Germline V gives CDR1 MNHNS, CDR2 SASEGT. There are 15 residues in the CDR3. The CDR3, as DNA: TGTGCCAGCAGTCCCGGTTTTTGGAGGAGCTACGAGCAGTACTTC. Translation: CASSPGFWRSYEQYF.

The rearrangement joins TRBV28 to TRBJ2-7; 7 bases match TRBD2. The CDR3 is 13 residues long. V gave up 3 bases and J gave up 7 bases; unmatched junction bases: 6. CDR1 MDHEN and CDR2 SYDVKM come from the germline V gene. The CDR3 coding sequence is TGTGCCAGCAGTTTTGCGGGGGAGTCGGAGCAGTACTTC. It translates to CASSFAGESEQYF. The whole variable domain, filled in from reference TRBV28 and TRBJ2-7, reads DVKVTQSSRYLVKRTGEKVFLECVQDMDHENMFWYRQDPGLGLRLIYFSYDVKMKEKGDIPEGYSVSREKKERFSLILESASTNQTSMYLCASSFAGESEQYFGPGTRLTVT.

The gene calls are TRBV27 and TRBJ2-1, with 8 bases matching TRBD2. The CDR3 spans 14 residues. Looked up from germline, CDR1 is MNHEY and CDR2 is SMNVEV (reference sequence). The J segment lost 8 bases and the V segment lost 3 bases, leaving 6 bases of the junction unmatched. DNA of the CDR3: TGTGCCAGCAGTTTGAGGCGGGAGGCCCATGAGCAGTTCTTC. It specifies CASSLRREAHEQFF.

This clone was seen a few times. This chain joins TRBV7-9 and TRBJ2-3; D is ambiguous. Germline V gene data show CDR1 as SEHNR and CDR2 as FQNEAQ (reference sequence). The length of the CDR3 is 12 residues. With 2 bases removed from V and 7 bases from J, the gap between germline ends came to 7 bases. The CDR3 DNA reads TGTGCCAGCAGCTTATCCTCCCATACGCAGTATTTT. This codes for CASSLSSHTQYF.

CDR3 in DNA: TGTGCCAGCAGCTTCGGGATCCTAGCGGGAGGAGATACGCAGTATTTT. Its protein product is CASSFGILAGGDTQYF. The chain employs TRBV11-2 and TRBJ2-3, with 11 bases that match TRBD2. This CDR3 comprises 16 residues. CDR1 and CDR2 from the germline V gene are SGHAT and FQNNGV. With 3 bases clipped from V and 5 bases from J, the junction kept 7 bases outside the gene matches.

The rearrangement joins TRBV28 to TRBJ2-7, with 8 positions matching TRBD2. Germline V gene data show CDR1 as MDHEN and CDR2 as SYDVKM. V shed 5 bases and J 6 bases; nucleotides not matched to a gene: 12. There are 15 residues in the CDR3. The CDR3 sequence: CASSLSGRVVGEQYF. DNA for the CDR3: TGTGCCAGCAGTCTCAGCGGGAGAGTAGTGGGCGAGCAGTACTTC.

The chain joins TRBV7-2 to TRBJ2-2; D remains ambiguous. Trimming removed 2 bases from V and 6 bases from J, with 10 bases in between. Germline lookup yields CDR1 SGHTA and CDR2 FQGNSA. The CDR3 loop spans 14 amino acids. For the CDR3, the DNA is TGTGCCAGCAGCTTAAGAATAGTCGCCGGGGAGCTGTTTTTT. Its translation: CASSLRIVAGELFF.

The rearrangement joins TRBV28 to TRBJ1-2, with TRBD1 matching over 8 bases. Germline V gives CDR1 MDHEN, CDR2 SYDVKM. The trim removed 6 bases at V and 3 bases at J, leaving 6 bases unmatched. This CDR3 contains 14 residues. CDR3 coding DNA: TGTGCCAGCAGCACTACGGACAGGGACTATGGCTACACCTTC. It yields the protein CASSTTDRDYGYTF.

The CDR3 region is CASSHGWEDTEAFF. Written as DNA, the CDR3 is TGTGCCAGCAGCCACGGGTGGGAGGACACTGAAGCTTTCTTT. V usage is TRBV6-1 and J usage is TRBJ1-1, with no clear D. The V and J ends lost 6 bases and 3 bases respectively, with 14 bases between them. CDR1 MNHNS and CDR2 SASEGT come from the germline V gene. CDR3 length: 14 amino acids.